This is a list of T cell receptor beta chains from one sample in a study of OX40 agonist ivuxolimab in advanced cancers. Clones were sequenced by immunoSEQ multiplex PCR, and TCRdb holds only the in-frame ones, with some missing. The data show approximately 70,000 clones, less than 95% seen once. The sample here was CD4+ or CD8+ T cells sorted from blood, taken in a trial of the OX40 agonist ivuxolimab. Receptor source: an adult with an advanced solid tumor such as melanoma, head and neck, liver or kidney cancer. Both conserved end residues are part of each CDR3. A D gene is named only where the DNA matches it firmly. Rows may omit the clone size; those that give it use once, few, many or a size class.

>TRBJ2-5|TRBV5-6|NA|few
CASSSTVGRWETQYF
TGTGCCAGCAGTTCCACAGTCGGGCGGTGGGAGACCCAGTACTTC
>TRBJ2-7|TRBV11-2|TRBD1|NA
CASIGQAYEQYF
TGTGCCAGCATCGGACAGGCCTACGAGCAGTACTTC
>TRBJ2-1|TRBV5-1|TRBD2|NA
CASSSLAGGEGNEQFF
TGCGCCAGCAGCTCATTAGCGGGAGGGGAGGGTAATGAGCAGTTCTTC
>TRBJ2-3|TRBV6-6|NA|NA
CASSYSGGSDTQYF
TGTGCCAGCAGTTACTCTGGAGGGTCAGATACGCAGTATTTT
>TRBJ1-5|TRBV29-1|TRBD1|NA
CSVETRGVNQPQHF
TGCAGCGTTGAAACCAGGGGGGTCAATCAGCCCCAGCATTTT
>TRBJ1-2|TRBV2|NA|NA
CASSDGDNYGYTF
TGTGCCAGCAGTGACGGAGATAACTATGGCTACACCTTC
>TRBJ2-7|TRBV18|TRBD2|NA
CASSTVHTSGSYEQYF
TGTGCCAGCTCTACGGTACACACTAGCGGGAGTTACGAGCAGTACTTC
>TRBJ2-3|TRBV7-9|TRBD2|NA
CASSTGTSGGSDTQYF
TGTGCCAGCAGCACAGGGACTAGCGGGGGGTCAGATACGCAGTATTTT
>TRBJ1-1|TRBV5-8|NA|NA
CASSFERGTEAFF
TGTGCCAGCAGCTTTGAGCGGGGAACTGAAGCTTTCTTT
>TRBJ2-7|TRBV19|TRBD2|NA
CASRGEGLAGRSEQYF
TGTGCCAGCCGGGGGGAGGGTCTCGCGGGAAGGTCCGAGCAGTACTTC
>TRBJ2-2|TRBV21-1|NA|NA
CASLSITSPGELFF
TGTGCCAGTCTGTCGATCACTTCGCCCGGGGAGCTGTTTTTT
>TRBJ2-7|TRBV5-4|NA|NA
CASSTQKKGTFGSNEQYF
TGTGCCAGCAGCACCCAGAAAAAGGGGACATTTGGGTCCAACGAGCAGTACTTC
>TRBJ2-3|TRBV7-9|NA|NA
CASSLRGLDTQYF
TGTGCCAGCAGCTTAAGGGGGTTAGATACGCAGTATTTT
>TRBJ1-6|TRBV19|NA|NA
CATADGINSPLHF
TGTGCCACTGCGGACGGGATCAATTCACCCCTCCACTTT
>TRBJ1-1|TRBV11-2|NA|NA
CASSLVFGGTTEAFF
TGTGCCAGCAGCTTAGTATTCGGGGGAACCACTGAAGCTTTCTTT
>TRBJ2-7|TRBV5-1|NA|NA
CASSFERGEQYF
TGCGCCAGCAGCTTCGAACGGGGCGAGCAGTACTTC
>TRBJ1-5|TRBV6-5|NA|NA
CASMRTEASNQPQHF
TGTGCCAGCATGCGGACGGAAGCTAGCAATCAGCCCCAGCATTTT
>TRBJ1-5|TRBV19|TRBD1|NA
CASSSRTGPYQPQHF
TGTGCCAGTTCTAGTAGGACAGGACCTTATCAGCCCCAGCATTTT
>TRBJ2-5|TRBV6-6|TRBD2|NA
CASSYAGTIGETQYF
TGTGCCAGCAGTTACGCCGGGACTATTGGAGAGACCCAGTACTTC
>TRBJ1-1|TRBV18|NA|NA
CASSLDRLNTEAFF
TGTGCCAGCTCACTAGACAGATTGAACACTGAAGCTTTCTTT
>TRBJ2-2|TRBV30|TRBD2|NA
CAWSGGLAGVVTGELFF
TGTGCCTGGAGTGGGGGACTAGCGGGAGTTGTCACCGGGGAGCTGTTTTTT
>TRBJ2-5|TRBV19|NA|NA
CASSIAEEETQYF
TGTGCCAGTAGTATAGCTGAGGAAGAGACCCAGTACTTC
>TRBJ1-6|TRBV29-1|NA|NA
CSVRMGVNSPLHF
TGCAGCGTTCGAATGGGGGTAAATTCACCCCTCCACTTT
>TRBJ2-3|TRBV6-4|NA|NA
CASSARQGATDTQYF
TGTGCCAGCAGTGCCCGGCAGGGAGCGACAGATACGCAGTATTTT
>TRBJ2-1|TRBV19|TRBD2|NA
CASEPGTSGNNEQFF
TGTGCCAGTGAACCCGGGACTAGCGGCAACAATGAGCAGTTCTTC
>TRBJ1-2|TRBV2|NA|NA
CASSERQTYGYTF
TGTGCCAGCAGTGAGAGGCAGACTTATGGCTACACCTTC
>TRBJ2-2|TRBV6-5|NA|NA
CASSYITGELFF
TGTGCCAGCAGTTATATCACCGGGGAGCTGTTTTTT
>TRBJ1-2|TRBV19|TRBD1|NA
CASSRDSSGYTF
TGTGCCAGTAGCCGGGACAGTTCTGGCTACACCTTC
>TRBJ2-5|TRBV11-2|NA|NA
CASSPGVQETQYF
TGTGCCAGCAGCCCGGGTGTTCAAGAGACCCAGTACTTC